Following are 21 T cell receptor beta chains from one sample sequenced in a study of control samples from healthy donors and cancer patients. TCRdb keeps only in-frame clones here, not all; method: immunoSEQ multiplex PCR. This table has 160,000 or so clones, nearly 96% appearing once. Sequencing input: blood. These receptors all stem from a woman aged 25-40 years in good health.

The CDR3 protein is CATSRDRVLGNTIYF. CDR3 sequence (DNA): TGTGCCACCAGCAGAGACAGGGTGCTAGGAAACACCATATATTTT. The chain is built from TRBV15 and TRBJ1-3; maybe TRBD1 (5 bases). Trimming took off 0 bases at V and 4 bases at J, with 10 bases between the two ends. From germline, CDR1 is LNHNV and CDR2 YYDKDF (reference sequence). This CDR3 is 15 amino acids long.

This rearrangement joins TRBV28 to TRBJ2-3; the D gene is possibly TRBD1 (6 bases). The length of the CDR3 is 16 residues. CDR1 and CDR2 (germline): MDHEN, SYDVKM. V was clipped by 2 bases and J by 2 bases, with 14 bases between them. CDR3 nucleotides: TGTGCCAGCAGTTTAACAGGGAATCAGGCCACAGATACGCAGTATTTT. Amino acids: CASSLTGNQATDTQYF.

This chain connects TRBV19 to TRBJ1-1; D might be TRBD1 (6 bases). This CDR3 is built from 13 residues. The ends were cut back, 4 bases at V and 6 bases at J, with 12 bases in the middle. Looked up from germline, CDR1 is LNHDA and CDR2 is SQIVND (reference sequence). The CDR3: CASSRQGMSEAFF. The CDR3 DNA sequence: TGTGCCAGTAGTAGGCAGGGGATGTCTGAAGCTTTCTTT.

Here the CDR3 reads CASSMQGAPNQPQHF. As DNA, the CDR3 is TGTGCCAGTAGTATGCAGGGGGCCCCGAATCAGCCCCAGCATTTT. The V and J genes are TRBV19 and TRBJ1-5, with 8 positions matching TRBD1. CDR1 LNHDA and CDR2 SQIVND come from the germline V gene (reference sequence). The CDR3 runs to 15 residues. After removal of 3 bases from V and 4 bases from J, the junction contained 5 bases not matched to a gene. The whole variable domain, filled in from reference TRBV19 and TRBJ1-5, reads DGGITQSPKYLFRKEGQNVTLSCEQNLNHDAMYWYRQDPGQGLRLIYYSQIVNDFQKGDIAEGYSVSREKKESFPLTVTSAQKNPTAFYLCASSMQGAPNQPQHFGDGTRLSIL.

The V gene is TRBV12-5, the J gene TRBJ2-1; 14 nucleotides align to TRBD2. The CDR3 runs to 19 residues. Trimming took 1 base from V and 8 from J; bases not matched to a gene: 13. Germline V gene lookup returns CDR1 LGHNT and CDR2 FRNRAP. This CDR3 reads CASGLASRGLAGVGDEQFF. The DNA of the CDR3 is TGTGCTAGTGGTTTGGCAAGTCGGGGACTAGCGGGAGTTGGGGATGAGCAGTTCTTC.

This chain joins TRBV5-8 and TRBJ2-6; 15 positions match TRBD2. Germline CDR1 reads SGHTS; CDR2 reads YDEGEE. J was trimmed by 0 bases and V by 4 bases; bases with no gene match: 5. The CDR3 spans 19 residues. As DNA, the CDR3 is TGTGCCAGCAGCCCTGGACTAGCGGGAGGGCCCTCTGGGGCCAACGTCCTGACTTTC. Its translation is CASSPGLAGGPSGANVLTF.

The J gene is TRBJ1-5, the V gene TRBV7-9; possible D gene TRBD1, 6 bases. The V gene's germline CDR1 is SEHNR and CDR2 FQNEAQ (reference sequence). The ends were cut back, 2 bases at V and 4 bases at J, with 12 bases in the middle. The CDR3 extends over 15 amino acids. The CDR3 DNA follows: TGTGCCAGCAGCTTAAGGGGGGAACCTAATCAGCCCCAGCATTTT. Protein sequence: CASSLRGEPNQPQHF.

This chain joins TRBV5-4 and TRBJ1-6; a possible D gene is TRBD1 (5 bases). V was cut by 0 bases and J by 6 bases, with 13 bases left in between. Germline V gene sequence: CDR1 SGHNT, CDR2 YYREEE (reference sequence). The CDR3 extends over 16 amino acids. DNA for the CDR3: TGTGCCAGCAGCTTGGTGTCGGGGGGGTTTAATTCACCCCTCCACTTT. Its translation is CASSLVSGGFNSPLHF.

CDR3 residues: CASSAPGQGAPRTGELFF. DNA for the CDR3: TGTGCCAGCAGCGCTCCGGGACAGGGGGCGCCTAGGACCGGGGAGCTGTTTTTT. The chain combines TRBV28 with TRBJ2-2, with 12 bases matching TRBD1. V gave up 6 bases and J gave up 5 bases; unmatched junction bases: 13. From germline, CDR1 is MDHEN and CDR2 SYDVKM. This CDR3 spans 18 amino acids.

The rearrangement links TRBV4-2 to TRBJ2-3; D unclear. Germline V CDR1 and CDR2: LGHNA, YNFKEQ. V dropped 0 bases and J dropped 8 bases, with 6 bases sitting between them. There are 12 residues in the CDR3. CDR3 in amino acids: CASSQDWVTQYF. The CDR3, as DNA: TGTGCCAGCAGCCAAGATTGGGTTACGCAGTATTTT.

The rearrangement uses TRBV7-9 and TRBJ2-2, with 9 bases aligning to TRBD1. The CDR3 length is 17 residues. The trim removed 5 bases at V and 1 base at J, leaving 8 bases unmatched. CDR1 and CDR2 from the germline V gene are SEHNR and FQNEAQ (reference sequence). CDR3 bases: TGTGCCAGCAGCGTTAACAGGGGGCTGAAGAACACCGGGGAGCTGTTTTTT. Protein product: CASSVNRGLKNTGELFF.

This clone was found once. This chain links TRBV28 with TRBJ2-1; D is unresolved. CDR1 is MDHEN and CDR2 is SYDVKM in the germline V gene. V lost 3 bases and J 9 bases, leaving 6 bases between the germline ends. The CDR3 is made up of 11 amino acids. The CDR3 reads CASSLVTEQFF. The CDR3 nucleotides read TGTGCCAGCAGTTTGGTTACTGAGCAGTTCTTC.

This chain connects TRBV2 to TRBJ2-3; 10 bases are shared with TRBD2. Germline-derived CDR1 and CDR2 are SNHLY and FYNNEI. The CDR3 totals 19 residues. Losses at the gene ends were 1 base for V and 0 bases for J; bases not matched to a gene: 10. The CDR3 loop reads CASSEESGLAGDSTDTQYF. The CDR3, as DNA: TGTGCCAGCAGTGAAGAATCCGGGCTAGCGGGGGACAGCACAGATACGCAGTATTTT.

This sequence joins TRBV11-2 and TRBJ2-5; D perhaps matches TRBD2 (5 bases). Germline lookup yields CDR1 SGHAT and CDR2 FQNNGV. V lost 4 bases and J 3 bases, leaving 18 bases between the germline ends. There are 16 residues in the CDR3. CDR3 bases: TGTGCCAGCAGCTCCGGTTGGGAGACACAAAAAGAGACCCAGTACTTC. This encodes CASSSGWETQKETQYF.

The J gene is TRBJ1-2, the V gene TRBV19; D gene uncertain. CDR1 LNHDA and CDR2 SQIVND come from the germline V gene (reference sequence). This CDR3 comprises 14 residues. Trimming removed 5 bases at V and 4 bases at J, with 14 bases between. CDR3 in amino acids: CASSGAETSYGYTF. The CDR3 DNA is TGTGCCAGTAGTGGCGCAGAGACCAGCTATGGCTACACCTTC.

The V and J genes are TRBV28 and TRBJ1-3, with a possible D match to TRBD1 (6 bases). The germline CDR1 and CDR2 sequences are MDHEN and SYDVKM. CDR3 length equals 18 residues. Trimming removed 5 bases from V and 0 bases from J, with 20 bases in between. In DNA form, the CDR3 reads TGTGCCAGCAGTCAGACCCGGGGGCAGCCCAGCTCTGGAAACACCATATATTTT. Translation: CASSQTRGQPSSGNTIYF.

The CDR3 sequence is CASSPRPRGPNSNQPQHF. For the CDR3, the DNA is TGTGCCAGCAGTCCTAGGCCCAGGGGGCCTAATAGCAATCAGCCCCAGCATTTT. The chain carries TRBV28 and TRBJ1-5; 8 positions agree with TRBD1. The V gene end was trimmed by 5 bases and the J gene end by 0 bases; junction bases not matched to a gene: 12. In germline, CDR1 is MDHEN, CDR2 SYDVKM. The CDR3 is 18 amino acids.

CDR3 sequence reads: CASSTTTGEGAFF. CDR3 nucleotides: TGTGCCAGCAGTACCACCACGGGAGAGGGAGCTTTCTTT. The rearrangement joins TRBV28 to TRBJ1-1; D is unclear. CDR3 length: 13 residues. The germline V gene encodes CDR1 MDHEN and CDR2 SYDVKM. Trimming pared 5 bases from V and 10 bases from J, leaving 17 bases between. Together with reference TRBV28 and TRBJ1-1, the CDR3 gives the full variable domain: DVKVTQSSRYLVKRTGEKVFLECVQDMDHENMFWYRQDPGLGLRLIYFSYDVKMKEKGDIPEGYSVSREKKERFSLILESASTNQTSMYLCASSTTTGEGAFFGQGTRLTVV.

V and J are TRBV7-6 and TRBJ1-1; D gene ambiguous. CDR1 is SGHVS, CDR2 FNYEAQ, per germline. The length of the CDR3 is 16 residues. V lost 2 bases and J 3 bases, leaving 16 bases between the germline ends. The CDR3 region is CASSLFRDREDTEAFF. The CDR3 DNA follows: TGTGCCAGCAGCTTATTCCGAGATAGGGAAGACACTGAAGCTTTCTTT.

The chain is built from TRBV29-1 and TRBJ2-1; D possibly corresponds to TRBD1 (6 bases). The CDR3 runs to 13 residues. V shed 0 bases and J shed 3 bases, with 6 bases lying between them. The V gene's germline CDR1 is SQVTM and CDR2 ANQGSEA. DNA of the CDR3: TGCAGCGTTGAAGAAGGGGGCTACAATGAGCAGTTCTTC. It translates to CSVEEGGYNEQFF.

In this sample, this clone turned up once. V usage is TRBV2 and J usage is TRBJ2-5; 12 nucleotides line up with TRBD1. CDR1 is SNHLY, CDR2 FYNNEI, per germline. With 4 bases clipped from V and 5 bases from J, the junction kept 5 bases outside the gene matches. The CDR3 contains 15 residues. DNA for the CDR3: TGTGCCAGCAGTGTCGGGACAGGGGGCTTTGAGACCCAGTACTTC. This translates into CASSVGTGGFETQYF.